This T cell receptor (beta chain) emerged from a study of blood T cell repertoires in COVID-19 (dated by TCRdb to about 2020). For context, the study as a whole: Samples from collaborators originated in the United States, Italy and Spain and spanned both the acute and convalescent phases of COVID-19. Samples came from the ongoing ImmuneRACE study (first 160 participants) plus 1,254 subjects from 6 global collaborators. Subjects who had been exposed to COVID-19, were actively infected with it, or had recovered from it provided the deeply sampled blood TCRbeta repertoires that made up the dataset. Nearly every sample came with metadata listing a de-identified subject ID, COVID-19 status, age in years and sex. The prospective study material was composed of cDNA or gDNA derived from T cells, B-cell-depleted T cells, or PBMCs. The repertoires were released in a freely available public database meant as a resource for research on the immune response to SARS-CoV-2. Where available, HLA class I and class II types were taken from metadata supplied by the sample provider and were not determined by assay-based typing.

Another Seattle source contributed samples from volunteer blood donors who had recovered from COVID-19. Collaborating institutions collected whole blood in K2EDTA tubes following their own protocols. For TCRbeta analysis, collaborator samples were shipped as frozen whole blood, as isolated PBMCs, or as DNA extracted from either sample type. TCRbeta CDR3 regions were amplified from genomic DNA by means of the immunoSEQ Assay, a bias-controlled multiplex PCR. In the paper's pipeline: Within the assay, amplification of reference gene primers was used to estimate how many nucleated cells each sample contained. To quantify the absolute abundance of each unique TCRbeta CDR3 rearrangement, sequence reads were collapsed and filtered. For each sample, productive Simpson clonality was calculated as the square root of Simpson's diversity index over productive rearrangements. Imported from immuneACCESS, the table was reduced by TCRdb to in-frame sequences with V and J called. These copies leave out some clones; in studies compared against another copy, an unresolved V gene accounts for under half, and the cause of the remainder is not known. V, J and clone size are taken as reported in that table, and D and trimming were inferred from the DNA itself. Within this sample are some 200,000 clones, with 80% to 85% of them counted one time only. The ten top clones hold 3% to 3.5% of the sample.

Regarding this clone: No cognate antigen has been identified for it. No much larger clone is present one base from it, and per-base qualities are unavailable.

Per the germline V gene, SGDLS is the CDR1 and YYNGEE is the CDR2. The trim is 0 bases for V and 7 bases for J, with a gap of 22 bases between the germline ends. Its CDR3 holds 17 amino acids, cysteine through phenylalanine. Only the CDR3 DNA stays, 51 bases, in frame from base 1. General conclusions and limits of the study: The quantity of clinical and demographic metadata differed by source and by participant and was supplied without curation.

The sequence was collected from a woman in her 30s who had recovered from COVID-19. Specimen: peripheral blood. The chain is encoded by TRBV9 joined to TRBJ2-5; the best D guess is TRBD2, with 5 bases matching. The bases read TGTGCCAGCAGCGTAGCCCCTGAGGGTAGAAGTGGAGGGACCCAGTACTTC. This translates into CASSVAPEGRSGGTQYF.